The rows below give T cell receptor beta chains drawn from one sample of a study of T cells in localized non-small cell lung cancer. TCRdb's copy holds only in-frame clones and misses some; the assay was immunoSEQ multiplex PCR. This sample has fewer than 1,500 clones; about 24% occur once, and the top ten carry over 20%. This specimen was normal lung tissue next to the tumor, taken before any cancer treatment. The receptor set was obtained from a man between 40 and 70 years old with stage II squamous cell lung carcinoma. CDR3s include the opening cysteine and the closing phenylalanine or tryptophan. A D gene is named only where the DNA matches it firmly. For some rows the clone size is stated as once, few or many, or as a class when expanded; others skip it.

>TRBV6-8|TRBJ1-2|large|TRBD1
CASSVDRGPSNYGYTF
TGTGCCAGCAGCGTAGACAGGGGGCCCAGTAACTATGGCTACACCTTC
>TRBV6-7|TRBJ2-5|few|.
CASSRPSGPRPETQYF
TGTGCCAGCTCCCGCCCAAGCGGACCTAGACCGGAGACCCAGTACTTC
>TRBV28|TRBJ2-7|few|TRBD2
CASSYRGRGYEQYF
TGTGCCAGCAGCTACCGCGGGAGAGGGTACGAGCAGTACTTC
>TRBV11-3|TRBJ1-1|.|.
CASSLNTQGLMRNTEAFF
TGTGCCAGCAGCCTAAATACGCAGGGGTTGATGAGAAACACTGAAGCTTTCTTT
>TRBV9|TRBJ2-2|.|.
CASSDATGQFYGELFF
TGTGCCAGCAGTGATGCTACGGGGCAGTTTTATGGGGAGCTGTTTTTT
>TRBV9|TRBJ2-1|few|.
CASSETAGLSYNEQFF
TGTGCCAGCAGTGAAACGGCCGGTTTATCCTACAATGAGCAGTTCTTC
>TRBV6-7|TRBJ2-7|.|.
CASTKGGERYEQYF
TGTGCCAGCACCAAAGGGGGGGAACGCTACGAGCAGTACTTC
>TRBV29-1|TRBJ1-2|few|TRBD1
CSGGDRDGGYTF
TGCAGCGGGGGGGACAGGGATGGTGGCTACACCTTC
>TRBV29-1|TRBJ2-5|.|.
CSARPGTNHQETQYF
TGCAGCGCCCGCCCCGGGACGAATCACCAAGAGACCCAGTACTTC
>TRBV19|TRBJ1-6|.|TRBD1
CASNPDRGNSPLHF
TGTGCCAGTAATCCGGACAGGGGCAATTCACCCCTCCACTTT
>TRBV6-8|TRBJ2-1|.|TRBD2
CASEREGPYNEQFF
TGTGCCAGCGAGCGGGAGGGCCCCTACAATGAGCAGTTCTTC
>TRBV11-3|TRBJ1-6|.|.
CASSPDSSLLSPLHF
TGTGCCAGCAGCCCGGACAGTAGCTTGCTTTCACCCCTCCACTTT
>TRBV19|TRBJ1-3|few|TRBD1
CASSTPTGSTGNTIYF
TGTGCCAGTAGTACCCCGACAGGGTCGACTGGAAACACCATATATTTT
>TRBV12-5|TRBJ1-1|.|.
CASKGGQNTEAFF
TGTGCCAGCAAAGGGGGGCAGAACACTGAAGCTTTCTTT
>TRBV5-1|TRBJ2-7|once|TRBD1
CASSLSGQGFPYEQYF
TGCGCCAGCAGCTTGTCCGGACAGGGTTTTCCCTACGAGCAGTACTTC
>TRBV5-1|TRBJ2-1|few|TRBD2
CASTDLAGGDNEQFF
TGCGCCAGCACCGACCTAGCGGGAGGGGACAATGAGCAGTTCTTC